The 25 T cell receptor beta chains presented below share a single source sample, sequenced in a study of blood T cell repertoires in COVID-19. Clones were sequenced by immunoSEQ multiplex PCR, and TCRdb holds only the in-frame ones, with some missing. The data contain approximately 300,000 clones, around four fifths of them singletons. Sequencing used peripheral blood. The receptors originated from a woman between 50 and 59 years old with acute or convalescent COVID-19.

V and J are TRBV10-2 and TRBJ2-3, with D perhaps TRBD1 (5 bases). The germline V and J ends were trimmed by 8 bases and 4 bases, with 19 bases remaining between them. From germline, CDR1 is WSHSY and CDR2 SAAADI. The CDR3 length is 15 residues. The CDR3 region is CASFFQGQDADTQYF. DNA of the CDR3: TGCGCCAGCTTTTTCCAGGGCCAGGACGCAGATACGCAGTATTTT.

The chain uses TRBV5-1 and TRBJ1-1; D is undetermined. The V gene's germline CDR1 is SGHRS and CDR2 YFSETQ. The CDR3 spans 12 residues. Between the trimmed V and J ends, which lost 0 bases and 6 bases, there was a span of 6 bases. DNA of the CDR3: TGCGCCAGCAGCTTGGATATTGCTGAAGCTTTCTTT. It is translated as CASSLDIAEAFF.

The chain is built from TRBV4-1 and TRBJ2-1, with D possibly TRBD2 on 5 matching bases. Germline CDR1 MGHRA, CDR2 YSYEKL. The V gene lost 0 bases and the J gene lost 6 bases, with 21 bases spanning the gap. The CDR3 is made up of 18 amino acids. The CDR3 spells CASSQDRAGYSTANEQFF. Here the CDR3 DNA reads TGCGCCAGCAGCCAAGATAGGGCGGGCTACAGCACAGCCAATGAGCAGTTCTTC.

The V and J genes are TRBV7-9 and TRBJ1-3; a weak D match, TRBD1 (5 bases). The CDR3 has 19 residues. Per the germline V gene, CDR1 is SEHNR and CDR2 is FQNEAQ (reference sequence). Trimming pared 5 bases from V and 2 bases from J, leaving 25 bases between. For the CDR3, the DNA is TGTGCCAGCAGCCCTCAACTGGGACTTGAGAGTAGGCCTGGAAACACCATATATTTT. This codes for CASSPQLGLESRPGNTIYF.

The gene calls are TRBV19 and TRBJ2-1; D not resolved. Germline-derived CDR1 and CDR2 are LNHDA and SQIVND (reference sequence). Trimming cost V 2 bases and J 4 bases, with 6 bases left between them. The CDR3 covers 13 residues. CDR3 loop: CASSIFRYNEQFF. The CDR3, as DNA: TGTGCCAGTAGTATATTTCGGTACAATGAGCAGTTCTTC.

The chain uses TRBV5-3 and TRBJ2-5; 9 bases line up with TRBD1. TRBV5-3 is flagged as an ORF with uncertain function. Trimming at V came to 4 bases and at J to 5 bases, leaving 6 bases not matched to a gene. The CDR3 consists of 14 residues. CDR3 residues: CARSRTGDTETQYF. Here the CDR3 DNA reads TGTGCCAGAAGCAGGACAGGGGATACGGAGACCCAGTACTTC.

V gene TRBV4-2 combines with J gene TRBJ2-1; D might be TRBD2 (7 bases). V was shortened by 3 bases and J by 8 bases, with 20 bases between the two germline ends. Germline CDR1 reads LGHNA; CDR2 reads YNFKEQ. The CDR3 sequence is 16 residues long. The CDR3 is CASSQMEGEGKDEQFF. For the CDR3, the DNA is TGTGCCAGCAGCCAGATGGAGGGGGAGGGCAAGGATGAGCAGTTCTTC.

CDR3 coding DNA: TGTGCAAGTCGCTTAGCGCAGTCCAGAGGCAGGGGCGAGAATTCACCCCTCCACTTT. Translated: CASRLAQSRGRGENSPLHF. The chain uses TRBV12-2 and TRBJ1-6; the table's D call of TRBD1 was not tested on the DNA. TRBV12-2 is a recognized pseudogene. The CDR3 spans 19 residues.

The CDR3 region has the DNA TGTGCCAGCACCACCCAGGCCTATGGCTACACCTTC. This translates into CASTTQAYGYTF. The chain has TRBV12-3 or TRBV12-4 and TRBJ1-2, with no clear D. V was pared by 7 bases and J by 4 bases, with 10 bases between. The CDR3 covers 12 residues.

This chain joins TRBV19 and TRBJ1-1, with D possibly matching TRBD1 (5 bases). V was clipped by 3 bases and J by 6 bases, with 8 bases between them. Germline V gives CDR1 LNHDA, CDR2 SQIVND (reference sequence). This CDR3 spans 12 amino acids. CDR3 nucleotide sequence: TGTGCCAGTAGTATGTGGGGGGCTGAAGCTTTCTTT. Translating gives CASSMWGAEAFF.

The CDR3 DNA sequence: TGTGCCAGCAGCTTAAGTGGAGGGGGCACCTACGAGCAGTACTTC. Translation: CASSLSGGGTYEQYF. The chain carries TRBV7-3 and TRBJ2-7; perhaps TRBD1 as D (7 bases). V lost 1 base to trimming and J lost 2 bases, with 12 bases between them. The CDR3 consists of 15 residues. The germline V gene has CDR1 SGHTA and CDR2 FQGTGA.

The CDR3 nucleotides are TGTGCCAGCAGCCGTGACTCCGGGACAGACAACTATGGCTACACCTTC. Translation: CASSRDSGTDNYGYTF. The chain is built from TRBV7-9 and TRBJ1-2; TRBD1 matches at 7 bases. This CDR3 has 16 residues. V trimming: 5 bases; J trimming: 2 bases; junction bases outside the gene matches: 11. From germline, CDR1 is SEHNR and CDR2 FQNEAQ (reference sequence).

The CDR3 region has the DNA TGTGCCACCAGTGGAGGTAGTGACACCGGGGAGCTGTTTTTT. This encodes CATSGGSDTGELFF. The chain joins TRBV24-1 to TRBJ2-2; D unresolved. CDR3 length equals 14 residues. Germline CDR1 KGHDR, CDR2 SFDVKD. V lost 5 bases, J lost 3 bases, and 9 bases lay in between.

The V and J genes are TRBV24-1 and TRBJ2-3; the D is unclear. This CDR3 is 15 amino acids long. V was shortened by 4 bases and J by 1 base, with 11 bases between the two germline ends. Germline loops: CDR1 KGHDR, CDR2 SFDVKD. The CDR3 region is CATSDPGSRTDTQYF. The CDR3 DNA sequence: TGTGCCACCAGTGACCCCGGGTCCCGCACAGATACGCAGTATTTT.

The J gene is TRBJ2-3, the V gene TRBV7-7; 9 nucleotides match TRBD2. The germline gives CDR1 SSHAT, CDR2 FNYEAQ (reference sequence). This CDR3 is 16 amino acids long. V shed 4 bases and J 0 bases; nucleotides not matched to a gene: 5. The CDR3 sequence: CASSSGLAHSTDTQYF. CDR3 DNA: TGTGCCAGCAGCTCAGGACTAGCGCATAGCACAGATACGCAGTATTTT.

The J gene is TRBJ2-2, the V gene TRBV27; 8 bases map to TRBD1. The CDR3 length is 15 residues. Trimming took 4 bases from V and 5 from J; bases not matched to a gene: 6. Germline values: CDR1 MNHEY, CDR2 SMNVEV (reference sequence). CDR3 in amino acids: CASSSDREVTGELFF. The CDR3, as DNA: TGTGCCAGCAGTTCGGACAGGGAAGTGACCGGGGAGCTGTTTTTT.

This clone was seen just once. This chain links TRBV11-2 with TRBJ1-4; D may be TRBD1 (5 bases). Deletions cut 1 base from V and 6 bases from J, with 12 bases between. The CDR3 runs 15 residues. Germline V lookup: CDR1 SGHAT, CDR2 FQNNGV. Written as DNA, the CDR3 is TGTGCCAGCAGCTTAGTCGGGACTTTTGATGAAAAACTGTTTTTT. Encoded protein: CASSLVGTFDEKLFF.

In this sample, this clone turned up a few times. J is TRBJ1-2 and V is TRBV5-1; 11 bases are shared with TRBD1. CDR3 size: 14 residues. Germline-derived CDR1 and CDR2 are SGHRS and YFSETQ. V shed 4 bases and J 12 bases; nucleotides not matched to a gene: 11. The CDR3, as DNA: TGCGCCAGCAGCCTAGGCCCGGGACAGGGGGAGGACACCTTC. It translates to CASSLGPGQGEDTF.

This clone was counted a single time. CDR3 bases: TGTGCCAGCAGTCGAGTCCCCCGGGGGGCCTATAATTCACCCCTCCACTTT. Residues: CASSRVPRGAYNSPLHF. V and J are TRBV6-6 and TRBJ1-6; the D gene is possibly TRBD1 (5 bases). CDR3 length equals 17 residues. Trimming removed 5 bases from V and 2 bases from J, with 16 bases in between. The germline gives CDR1 MNHNY, CDR2 SVGAGI (reference sequence).

V is TRBV10-1 and J is TRBJ1-5; possible D gene TRBD1, 6 bases. CDR3 size: 15 residues. The germline CDR1 and CDR2 sequences are WNHNN and SYGVQD (reference sequence). Trimming removed 7 bases at V and 5 bases at J, with 18 bases between. CDR3 in DNA: TGCGCCAGCACCAACCGGAGGGGGGGACATCAGCCCCAGCATTTT. It translates to CASTNRRGGHQPQHF.

This chain links TRBV7-2 with TRBJ2-5; a possible D gene is TRBD1 (5 bases). With 5 bases removed from V and 4 bases from J, the gap between germline ends came to 14 bases. Germline CDR1 is SGHTA and CDR2 is FQGNSA. The CDR3 length is 14 residues. CDR3 sequence (DNA): TGTGCCAGCAGCCCGGACCCCACAGGAGAGACCCAGTACTTC. Its protein is CASSPDPTGETQYF. The variable domain in full, with the rest retrieved from reference TRBV7-2 and TRBJ2-5, is GAGVSQSPSNKVTEKGKDVELRCDPISGHTALYWYRQSLGQGLEFLIYFQGNSAPDKSGLPSDRFSAERTGGSVSTLTIQRTQQEDSAVYLCASSPDPTGETQYFGPGTRLLVL.

The chain couples TRBV5-5 to TRBJ1-4; tentatively, D is TRBD1 (5 bases). Trimming left V 2 bases short and J 5 bases short, with 13 bases between. The CDR3 is 15 residues long. Germline V CDR1 and CDR2: SGHKS, YYEKEE (reference sequence). The CDR3 spells CASSLITGSNEKLFF. The CDR3 nucleotides are TGTGCCAGCAGCTTAATAACAGGCTCGAATGAAAAACTGTTTTTT.

The V call is TRBV5-8, the J call TRBJ1-3; D is uncertain. CDR3 size: 12 residues. Germline CDR1 and CDR2: SGHTS and YDEGEE. V lost 4 bases to trimming and J lost 9 bases, with 11 bases between them. In nucleotides, the CDR3 is TGTGCCAGCAGCGCAAGGGAGGTCACCATATATTTT. Protein sequence: CASSAREVTIYF.

The rearrangement joins TRBV11-3 to TRBJ2-1; TRBD1 matches at 10 bases. The CDR3 is 15 amino acids. The germline V gene encodes CDR1 SGHNT and CDR2 YENEEA. Trimming took 6 bases from V and 6 from J; bases not matched to a gene: 8. The CDR3 is CASSYTGQGSNEQFF. Written as DNA, the CDR3 is TGTGCCAGCAGTTATACGGGACAGGGGTCCAATGAGCAGTTCTTC.

The genes are TRBV2 and TRBJ1-4; no clear D gene. The CDR3 sequence is 12 residues long. V was cut by 7 bases and J by 7 bases, with 10 bases left in between. Germline CDR1 and CDR2: SNHLY and FYNNEI. CDR3 sequence: CASTQAGEKLFF. As DNA, the CDR3 is TGTGCCAGCACTCAGGCAGGTGAAAAACTGTTTTTT.